This passage covers 9 T cell receptor beta chains from one sample sequenced in a study of low-dose radiotherapy and immunotherapy resistance in tumors. TRAV- and TRBV-specific primers were used for first-strand cDNA, which covered alpha and beta chains. A constant-region primer paired with the V-primer adapter amplified TCRs over about 19 PCR cycles. TCRdb analysed the reads with MiXCR anew, one entry per CDR3 protein. The data contain around 18,000 distinct CDR3 sequences, roughly 70% of them singletons. The receptor set was obtained from a human donor with advanced metastatic prostate, ovarian, gallbladder or colorectal cancer (not recorded which). This table probably holds off-target reads from a library built for another chain.

The rearrangement uses TRBV27 and TRBJ2-1; 10 bases line up with TRBD2. Looked up from germline, CDR1 is MNHEY and CDR2 is SMNVEV (reference sequence). The CDR3 spans 16 residues. The V gene end was trimmed by 5 bases and the J gene end by 0 bases; junction bases not matched to a gene: 4. The CDR3 is CASSQLAGISYNEQFF. The DNA of the CDR3 is TGTGCCAGCAGTCAACTAGCGGGGATCTCCTACAATGAGCAGTTCTTC.

V and J are TRBV24-1 and TRBJ1-5; the D is unclear. V was clipped by 3 bases and J by 1 base, with 6 bases between them. Germline V gene data show CDR1 as KGHDR and CDR2 as SFDVKD. This CDR3 is built from 14 residues. CDR3 nucleotide sequence: TGTGCCACCAGTGATCCCCTCAGCAATCAGCCCCAGCATTTT. It is translated as CATSDPLSNQPQHF.

The chain uses TRBV29-1 and TRBJ2-1, with D maybe TRBD2 (7 bases). The CDR3 sequence is 16 residues long. Germline assignment: CDR1 SQVTM and CDR2 ANQGSEA. The ends were cut back, 1 base at V and 0 bases at J, with 13 bases in the middle. The CDR3 sequence: CSVEVVGGLSYNEQFF. CDR3 DNA sequence: TGCAGCGTTGAAGTCGTCGGGGGGCTCTCCTACAATGAGCAGTTCTTC.

The chain has TRBV2 and TRBJ2-7; D not resolved. CDR1 SNHLY and CDR2 FYNNEI come from the germline V gene. This CDR3 is built from 11 residues. Trimming took off 7 bases at V and 3 bases at J, with 7 bases between the two ends. DNA for the CDR3: TGTGCCAGCAACAGAGGCTACGAGCAGTACTTC. Amino acids: CASNRGYEQYF.

This clonotype was seen a few times. J is TRBJ1-1 and V is TRBV13; D possibly corresponds to TRBD1 (5 bases). Per germline, CDR1 PRHDT and CDR2 FYEKMQ (reference sequence). This CDR3 is built from 13 residues. V lost 4 bases to trimming and J lost 1 base, with 7 bases between them. As DNA, the CDR3 is TGTGCCAGCAGCTACAGGCAGAACACTGAAGCTTTCTTT. This sequence encodes CASSYRQNTEAFF.

This rearrangement joins TRBV9 to TRBJ2-7, with D maybe TRBD2 (7 bases). The CDR3 extends over 17 amino acids. V lost 4 bases, J lost 0 bases, and 20 bases lay in between. The V gene's germline CDR1 is SGDLS and CDR2 YYNGEE. The chain's CDR3 is CASSPQSGGMNSYEQYF. The CDR3 region has the DNA TGTGCCAGCAGCCCCCAGTCGGGGGGCATGAACTCCTACGAGCAGTACTTC.

The chain joins TRBV5-1 to TRBJ1-2; D uncertain. The V and J ends lost 1 base and 5 bases respectively, with 18 bases between them. This CDR3 is 16 amino acids long. Germline lookup yields CDR1 SGHRS and CDR2 YFSETQ. The CDR3 protein is CASSLYESRRDYGYTF. CDR3 sequence (DNA): TGCGCCAGCAGCTTGTATGAAAGCAGGCGGGATTATGGCTACACCTTC.

This clonotype was seen just once. V gene TRBV6-2 or TRBV6-3 combines with J gene TRBJ1-5, with D tentatively TRBD1 (6 bases). This CDR3 has 15 residues. V shed 4 bases and J shed 6 bases, with 16 bases lying between them. CDR1 is MNHEY, CDR2 SVGEGT, per germline. DNA for the CDR3: TGTGCCAGCAGTTCCCCGAACAGGGAAGTTCAGCCCCAGCATTTT. Its protein is CASSSPNREVQPQHF.

Only a few counts were recorded for this clonotype. The chain employs TRBV12-3 or TRBV12-4 and TRBJ2-5; TRBD2 matches 9 bases. The length of the CDR3 is 14 residues. J lost 7 bases, V lost 3 bases, and 6 bases had no gene match. CDR3 sequence (DNA): TGTGCCAGCAGTTTTCGGCGGGAGGGGGGGACCCAGTACTTC. Amino acids: CASSFRREGGTQYF.